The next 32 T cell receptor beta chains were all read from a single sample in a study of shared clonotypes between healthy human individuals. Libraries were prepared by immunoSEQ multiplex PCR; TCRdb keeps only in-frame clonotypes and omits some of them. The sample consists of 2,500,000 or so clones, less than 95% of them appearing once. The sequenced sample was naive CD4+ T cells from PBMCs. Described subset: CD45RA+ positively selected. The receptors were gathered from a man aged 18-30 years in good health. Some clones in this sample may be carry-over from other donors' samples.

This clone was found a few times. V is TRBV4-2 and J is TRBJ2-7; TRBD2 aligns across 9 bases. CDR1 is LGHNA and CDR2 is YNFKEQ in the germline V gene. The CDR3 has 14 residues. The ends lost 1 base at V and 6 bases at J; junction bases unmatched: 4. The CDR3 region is CASSQAGLASEQYF. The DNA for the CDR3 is TGTGCCAGCAGCCAAGCGGGACTAGCCTCCGAGCAGTACTTC.

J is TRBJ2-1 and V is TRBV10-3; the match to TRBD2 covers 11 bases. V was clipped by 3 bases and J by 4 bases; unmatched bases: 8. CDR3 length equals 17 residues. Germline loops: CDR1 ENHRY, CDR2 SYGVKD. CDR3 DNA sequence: TGTGCCATCAGTGAAGTGCTAGCGGGAGGTCCTTACAATGAGCAGTTCTTC. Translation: CAISEVLAGGPYNEQFF.

The CDR3 reads CASSLASGRREETQYF. CDR3 in DNA: TGTGCCAGCAGCTTGGCTAGCGGTCGACGGGAGGAGACCCAGTACTTC. The chain couples TRBV5-6 to TRBJ2-5, with TRBD2 matching 7 bases. The ends lost 0 bases at V and 5 bases at J; junction bases unmatched: 10. The germline gives CDR1 SGHDT, CDR2 YYEEEE. This CDR3 is built from 16 residues.

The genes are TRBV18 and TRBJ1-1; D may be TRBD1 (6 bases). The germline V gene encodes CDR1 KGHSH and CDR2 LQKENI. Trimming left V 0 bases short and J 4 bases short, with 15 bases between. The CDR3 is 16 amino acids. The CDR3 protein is CASSPPGLRGGTEAFF. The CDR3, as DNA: TGTGCCAGCTCACCACCGGGACTTCGAGGGGGCACTGAAGCTTTCTTT.

CDR3 loop: CASSTGLAGGPGTYNEQFF. The CDR3 nucleotides read TGTGCCAGCAGCACTGGACTAGCGGGAGGGCCTGGAACCTACAATGAGCAGTTCTTC. The V and J genes are TRBV7-9 and TRBJ2-1; 15 nucleotides align to TRBD2. This CDR3 has 19 amino acids. V dropped 5 bases and J dropped 2; count of bases not matched to a gene: 10. Per the germline V gene, CDR1 is SEHNR and CDR2 is FQNEAQ (reference sequence).

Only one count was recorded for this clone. The DNA for the CDR3 is TGTGCCAGCAGCGTAGCGAGGACTAGGGAATCCTACAATGAGCAGTTCTTC. Amino acid sequence: CASSVARTRESYNEQFF. The chain links TRBV9 to TRBJ2-1, with 7 positions matching TRBD2. The germline V gene encodes CDR1 SGDLS and CDR2 YYNGEE. V dropped 0 bases and J dropped 1; count of bases not matched to a gene: 7. The CDR3 consists of 17 residues.

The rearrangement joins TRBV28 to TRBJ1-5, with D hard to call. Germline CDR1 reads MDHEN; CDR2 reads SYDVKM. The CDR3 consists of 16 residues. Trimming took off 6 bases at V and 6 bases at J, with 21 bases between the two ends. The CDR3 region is CASSSRGDTPGQPQHF. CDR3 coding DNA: TGTGCCAGCAGCTCCCGCGGGGATACCCCAGGTCAGCCCCAGCATTTT.

CDR3 in amino acids: CASSLMGQGNDEQYF. The CDR3 coding sequence is TGTGCCAGCAGCTTAATGGGGCAGGGTAACGACGAGCAGTACTTC. The chain uses TRBV7-3 and TRBJ2-7; the D gene is possibly TRBD1 (5 bases). Trimming took 1 base from V and 5 from J, leaving 15 bases between them. Germline V gene data show CDR1 as SGHTA and CDR2 as FQGTGA. CDR3 length: 15 residues.

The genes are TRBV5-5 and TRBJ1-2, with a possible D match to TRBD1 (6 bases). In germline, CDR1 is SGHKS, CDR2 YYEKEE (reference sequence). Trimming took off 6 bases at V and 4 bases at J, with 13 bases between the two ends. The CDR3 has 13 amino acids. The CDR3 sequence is CASTGAGRYGYTF. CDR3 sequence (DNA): TGTGCCAGCACGGGGGCAGGGCGCTATGGCTACACCTTC.

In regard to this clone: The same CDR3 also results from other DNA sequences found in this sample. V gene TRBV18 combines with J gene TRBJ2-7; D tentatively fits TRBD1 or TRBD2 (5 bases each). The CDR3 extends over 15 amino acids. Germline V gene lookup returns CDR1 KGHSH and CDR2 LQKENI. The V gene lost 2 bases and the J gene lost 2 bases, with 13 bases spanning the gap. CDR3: CASSPGRDGPYEQYF. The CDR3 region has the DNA TGTGCCAGCTCACCAGGCCGGGACGGGCCCTACGAGCAGTACTTC.

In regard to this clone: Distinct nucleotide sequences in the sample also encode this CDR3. The CDR3 loop reads CASSPAGGYEQYF. The CDR3 DNA is TGTGCCAGCTCACCTGCGGGGGGCTACGAGCAGTACTTC. The rearrangement joins TRBV18 to TRBJ2-7, with 8 bases fitting TRBD2. The CDR3 spans 13 residues. Trimming took 3 bases from V and 3 from J; bases not matched to a gene: 1. Germline V gene lookup returns CDR1 KGHSH and CDR2 LQKENI.

As DNA, the CDR3 is TGTGCCAGCAGCCCGGACAGGGGAGCTGGAAACACCATATATTTT. Translated, it gives CASSPDRGAGNTIYF. The V and J genes are TRBV6-5 and TRBJ1-3; 9 bases map to TRBD1. Germline values: CDR1 MNHEY, CDR2 SVGAGI. This CDR3 is 15 amino acids long. The V segment lost 6 bases and the J segment 2 bases; nucleotides outside the gene matches: 5.

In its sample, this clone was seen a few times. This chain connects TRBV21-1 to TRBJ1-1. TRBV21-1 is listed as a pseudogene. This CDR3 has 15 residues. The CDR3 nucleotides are TGTGCCAGCAGCATCCACCGGGCCGTGAACACTGAAGCTTTCTTT. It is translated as CASSIHRAVNTEAFF.

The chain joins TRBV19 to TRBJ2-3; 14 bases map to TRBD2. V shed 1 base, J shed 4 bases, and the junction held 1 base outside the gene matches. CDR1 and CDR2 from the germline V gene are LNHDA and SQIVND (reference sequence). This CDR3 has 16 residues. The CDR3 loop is CASSIGGLAGADTQYF. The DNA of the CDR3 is TGTGCCAGTAGTATAGGGGGACTAGCGGGAGCAGATACGCAGTATTTT.

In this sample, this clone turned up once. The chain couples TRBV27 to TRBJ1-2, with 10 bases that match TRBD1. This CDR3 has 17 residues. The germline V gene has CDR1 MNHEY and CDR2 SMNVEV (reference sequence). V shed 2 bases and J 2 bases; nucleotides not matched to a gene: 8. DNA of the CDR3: TGTGCCAGCAGTTTAGTAACCTCGACAGGGGGCAACTATGGCTACACCTTC. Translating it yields CASSLVTSTGGNYGYTF.

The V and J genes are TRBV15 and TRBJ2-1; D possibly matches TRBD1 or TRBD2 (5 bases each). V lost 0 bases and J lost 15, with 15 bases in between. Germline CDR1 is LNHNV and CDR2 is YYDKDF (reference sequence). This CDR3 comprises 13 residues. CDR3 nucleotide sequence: TGTGCCACCAGCAGAGATATGAGGGACCCACGGTTCTTC. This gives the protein CATSRDMRDPRFF.

This CDR3 reads CASSLEWASPSTDTQYF. The CDR3 coding sequence is TGTGCCAGCAGCTTAGAATGGGCTTCCCCTAGCACAGATACGCAGTATTTT. The rearrangement uses TRBV7-2 and TRBJ2-3; D is unclear. With 1 base removed from V and 0 bases from J, the gap between germline ends came to 14 bases. Germline CDR1 and CDR2: SGHTA and FQGNSA. The CDR3 extends over 17 amino acids.

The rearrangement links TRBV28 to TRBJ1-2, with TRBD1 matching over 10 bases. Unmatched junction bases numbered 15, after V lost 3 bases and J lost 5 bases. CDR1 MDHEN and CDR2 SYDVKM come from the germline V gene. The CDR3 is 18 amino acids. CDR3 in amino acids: CASSFGRGGTGERYGYTF. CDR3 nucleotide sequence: TGTGCCAGCAGTTTTGGGAGGGGCGGGACAGGGGAAAGGTATGGCTACACCTTC.

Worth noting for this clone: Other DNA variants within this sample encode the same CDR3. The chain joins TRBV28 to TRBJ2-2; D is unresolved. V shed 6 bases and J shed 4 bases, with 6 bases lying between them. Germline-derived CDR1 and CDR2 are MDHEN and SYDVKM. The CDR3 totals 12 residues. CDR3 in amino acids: CASRSSTGELFF. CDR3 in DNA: TGTGCCAGCAGGTCAAGCACCGGGGAGCTGTTTTTT. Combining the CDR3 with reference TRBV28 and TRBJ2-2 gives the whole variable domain DVKVTQSSRYLVKRTGEKVFLECVQDMDHENMFWYRQDPGLGLRLIYFSYDVKMKEKGDIPEGYSVSREKKERFSLILESASTNQTSMYLCASRSSTGELFFGEGSRLTVL.

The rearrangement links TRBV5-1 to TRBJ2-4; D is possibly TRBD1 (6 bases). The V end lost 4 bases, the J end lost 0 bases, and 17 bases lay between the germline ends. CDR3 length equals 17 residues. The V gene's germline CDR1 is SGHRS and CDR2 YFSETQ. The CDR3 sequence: CASSPVGDKLAKNIQYF. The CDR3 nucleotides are TGCGCCAGCAGCCCAGTTGGGGACAAACTAGCCAAAAACATTCAGTACTTC.

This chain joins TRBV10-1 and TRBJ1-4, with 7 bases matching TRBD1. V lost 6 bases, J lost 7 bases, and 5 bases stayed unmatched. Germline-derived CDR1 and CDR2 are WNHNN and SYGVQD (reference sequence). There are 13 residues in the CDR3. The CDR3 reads CASSRGYGEKLFF. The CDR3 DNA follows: TGCGCCAGCAGCAGGGGGTATGGTGAAAAACTGTTTTTT.

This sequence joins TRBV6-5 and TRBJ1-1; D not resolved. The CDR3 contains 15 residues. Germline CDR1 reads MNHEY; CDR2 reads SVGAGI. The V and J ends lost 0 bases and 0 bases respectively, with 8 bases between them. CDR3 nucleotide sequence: TGTGCCAGCAGTTACTCGTTTCGGGTGAACACTGAAGCTTTCTTT. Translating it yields CASSYSFRVNTEAFF.

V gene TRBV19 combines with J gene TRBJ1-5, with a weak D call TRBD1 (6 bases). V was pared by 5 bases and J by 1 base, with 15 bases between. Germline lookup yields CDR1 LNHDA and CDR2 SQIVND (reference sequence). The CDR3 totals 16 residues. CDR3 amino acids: CASSSGQGRSNQPQHF. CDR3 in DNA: TGTGCCAGTAGTTCTGGGCAGGGGCGCAGCAATCAGCCCCAGCATTTT.

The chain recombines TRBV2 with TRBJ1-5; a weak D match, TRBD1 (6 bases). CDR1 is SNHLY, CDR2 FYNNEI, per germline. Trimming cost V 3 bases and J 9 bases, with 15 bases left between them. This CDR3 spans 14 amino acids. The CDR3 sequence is CASSEPTGNSPQHF. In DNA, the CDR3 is TGTGCCAGCAGTGAGCCTACAGGGAATTCGCCCCAGCATTTT.

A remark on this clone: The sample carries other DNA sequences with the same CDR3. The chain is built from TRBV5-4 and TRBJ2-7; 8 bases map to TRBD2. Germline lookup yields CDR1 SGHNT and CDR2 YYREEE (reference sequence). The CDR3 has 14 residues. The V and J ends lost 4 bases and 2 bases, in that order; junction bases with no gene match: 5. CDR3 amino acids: CASSLLAGPYEQYF. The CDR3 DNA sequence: TGTGCCAGCAGCCTGCTAGCGGGCCCCTACGAGCAGTACTTC.

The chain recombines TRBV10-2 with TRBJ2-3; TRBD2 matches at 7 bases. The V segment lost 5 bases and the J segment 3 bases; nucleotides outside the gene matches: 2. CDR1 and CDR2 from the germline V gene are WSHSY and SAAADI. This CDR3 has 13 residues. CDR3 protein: CASSSGKTDTQYF. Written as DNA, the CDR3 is TGCGCCAGCAGTAGCGGGAAAACAGATACGCAGTATTTT.

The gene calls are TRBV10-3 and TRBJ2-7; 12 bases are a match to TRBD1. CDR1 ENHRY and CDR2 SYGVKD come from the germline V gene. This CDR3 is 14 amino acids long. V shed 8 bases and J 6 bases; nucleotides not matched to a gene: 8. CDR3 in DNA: TGTGCCATCGGGCCCGGGACAGGGGGCGGCGAGCAGTACTTC. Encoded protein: CAIGPGTGGGEQYF.

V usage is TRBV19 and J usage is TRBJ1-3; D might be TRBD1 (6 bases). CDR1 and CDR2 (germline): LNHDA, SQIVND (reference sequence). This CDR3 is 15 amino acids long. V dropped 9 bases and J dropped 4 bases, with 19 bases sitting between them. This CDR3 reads CASSRQALGGNTIYF. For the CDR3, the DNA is TGTGCCAGCTCAAGACAGGCTTTAGGCGGAAACACCATATATTTT. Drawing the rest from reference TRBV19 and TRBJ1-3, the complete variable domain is DGGITQSPKYLFRKEGQNVTLSCEQNLNHDAMYWYRQDPGQGLRLIYYSQIVNDFQKGDIAEGYSVSREKKESFPLTVTSAQKNPTAFYLCASSRQALGGNTIYFGEGSWLTVV.

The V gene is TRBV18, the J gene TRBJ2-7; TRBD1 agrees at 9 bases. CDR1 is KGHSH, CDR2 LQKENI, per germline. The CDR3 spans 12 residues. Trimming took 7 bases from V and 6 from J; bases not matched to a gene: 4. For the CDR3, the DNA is TGTGCCAGCTGGGACAGGGCTGGCGAGCAGTACTTC. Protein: CASWDRAGEQYF.

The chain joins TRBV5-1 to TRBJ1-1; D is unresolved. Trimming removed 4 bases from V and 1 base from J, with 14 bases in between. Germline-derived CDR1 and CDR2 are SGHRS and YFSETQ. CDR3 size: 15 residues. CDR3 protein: CASSPINSPNTEAFF. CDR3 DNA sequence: TGCGCCAGCAGCCCCATCAATAGTCCGAACACTGAAGCTTTCTTT.

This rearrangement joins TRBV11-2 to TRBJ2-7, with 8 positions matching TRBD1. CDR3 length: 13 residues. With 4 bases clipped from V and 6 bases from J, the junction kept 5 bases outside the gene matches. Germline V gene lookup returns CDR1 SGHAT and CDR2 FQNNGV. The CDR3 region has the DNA TGTGCCAGCAGCTCGGAACAGGGGGGCGAGCAGTACTTC. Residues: CASSSEQGGEQYF.

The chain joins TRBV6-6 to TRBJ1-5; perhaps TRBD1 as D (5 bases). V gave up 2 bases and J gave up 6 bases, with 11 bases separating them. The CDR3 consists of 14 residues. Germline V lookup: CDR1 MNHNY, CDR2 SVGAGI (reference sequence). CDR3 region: CASSYVGGIQPQHF. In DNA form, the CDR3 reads TGTGCCAGCAGTTACGTTGGGGGAATTCAGCCCCAGCATTTT.